This paragraph covers one TCR beta chain sequence. This clone's antigen is unknown. Base qualities were left out, and no much larger clone turns up one base away. Receptors were amplified or captured by the immunoSEQ multiplex PCR assay. TCRdb took this table from immuneACCESS and kept in-frame rearrangements with V and J called. Such tables lack part of the clones; where checked against another copy, unresolved V genes explain under half of the gap, and the rest is unexplained. The sample has roughly 130,000 clones on record, roughly 90% of them singletons. Approximately 8.6% of the sample goes to the ten largest clones. This entry is derived from a study of control samples from healthy donors and cancer patients (dated by TCRdb to the early 2020s). The origin of this receptor is a man aged 18 to 29 in good health. The specimen was blood.

The nucleotides read TGTGCCAGCAGCCCAACGGGACTCGGGTTGGGTGAGCAGTTCTTC. Its protein product is CASSPTGLGLGEQFF. The chain joins TRBV7-6 to TRBJ2-1; the D gene is perhaps TRBD2, from 6 matching bases. At the junction V is shortened by 5 bases and J by 9 bases, with 20 bases in between. The CDR3, cysteine through phenylalanine, is 15 amino acids long. This entry keeps only the CDR3 DNA: 45 bases, framed from base 1. CDR1 and CDR2, looked up from the germline V gene, are SGHVS and FNYEAQ. The CDR3 plus the reference TRBV7-6 and TRBJ2-1 genes for the other parts give the full variable domain: GAGVSQSPRYKVTKRGQDVALRCDPISGHVSLYWYRQALGQGPEFLTYFNYEAQQDKSGLPNDRFSAERPEGSISTLTIQRTEQRDSAMYRCASSPTGLGLGEQFFGPGTRLTVL.